This T cell receptor beta chain was sequenced in a study of CD8+CD57+ T cells in acquired aplastic anemia. Investigators profiled TCR beta VDJ and CDR3 from genomic DNA template. TCRdb re-called the reads through MiXCR, storing one row per CDR3 protein. The profile covers hundreds of thousands of distinct CDR3 sequences, with around 60% appearing a single time and roughly 8% taken by the ten largest. V lost 1 base and J lost 6; bases outside the gene matches: 8. The CDR3 extends over 16 amino acids. The germline gives CDR1 SGHTA, CDR2 FQGNSA. The J gene is TRBJ2-5, the V gene TRBV7-2; 10 bases map to TRBD2. The TCR sequence derives from a human donor with severe aplastic anemia or a healthy control (not recorded which). The sample consisted of sorted CD4+, CD8+, or CD8+CD57+ T cells (not recorded which) from PBMCs. CDR3 sequence (DNA): TGTGCCAGCAGCTTAGAAGGGCTAGCGGGAGCAAAGACCCAGTACTTC. This codes for CASSLEGLAGAKTQYF.